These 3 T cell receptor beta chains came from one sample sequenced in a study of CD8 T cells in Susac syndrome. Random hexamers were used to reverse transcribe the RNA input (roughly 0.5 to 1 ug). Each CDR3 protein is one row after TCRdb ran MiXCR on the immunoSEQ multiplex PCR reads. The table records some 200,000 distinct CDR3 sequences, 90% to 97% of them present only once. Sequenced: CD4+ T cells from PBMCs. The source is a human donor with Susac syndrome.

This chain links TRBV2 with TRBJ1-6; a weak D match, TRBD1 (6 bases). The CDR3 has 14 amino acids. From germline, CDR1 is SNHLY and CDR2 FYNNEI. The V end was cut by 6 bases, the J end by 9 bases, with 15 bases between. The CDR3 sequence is CASRKLGAGSPLHF. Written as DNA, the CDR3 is TGTGCCAGCAGAAAACTGGGGGCCGGTTCACCCCTCCACTTT.

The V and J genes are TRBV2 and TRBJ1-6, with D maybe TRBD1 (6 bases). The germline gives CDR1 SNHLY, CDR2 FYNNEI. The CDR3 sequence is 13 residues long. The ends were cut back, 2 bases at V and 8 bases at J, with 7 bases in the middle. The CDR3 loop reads CASSEYRDSPLHF. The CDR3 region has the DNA TGTGCCAGCAGTGAATACAGGGATTCACCCCTCCACTTT.

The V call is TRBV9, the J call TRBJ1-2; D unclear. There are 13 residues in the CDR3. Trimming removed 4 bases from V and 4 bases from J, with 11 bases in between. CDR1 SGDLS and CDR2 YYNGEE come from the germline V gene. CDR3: CASSPTRSYGYTF. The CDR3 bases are TGTGCCAGCAGCCCCACCCGATCCTATGGCTACACCTTC.